A selection of T cell receptor beta chains follows, all from one sample in a study of cytomegalovirus exposure and HLA in healthy donors. The method was immunoSEQ multiplex PCR; TCRdb's version includes in-frame clones alone and lacks a portion of them. Here the sample spans around 170,000 clones, 80% being singletons. The sample taken for sequencing was PBMCs. The origin of the receptors is a woman under 40 in good health and CMV-seronegative. Both conserved end residues are part of each CDR3. Each record gives: V gene, J gene, clone size, D gene, CDR3 protein, CDR3 DNA. The D gene is left open where the match is weak. A clone size is listed for some rows: how often the clone was seen (once, few, many), or a class if it is expanded.

TRBV5-6	TRBJ1-1	-	TRBD1	CASSSTGVNTEAFF	TGTGCCAGCAGCTCGACAGGGGTGAACACTGAAGCTTTCTTT
TRBV29-1	TRBJ2-3	-	TRBD2	CSVNVAGGRTDTQYF	TGCAGCGTAAACGTAGCGGGGGGACGCACAGATACGCAGTATTTT
TRBV5-1	TRBJ1-1	few	-	CASSPTGYTEAFF	TGCGCCAGCAGCCCGACGGGGTATACTGAAGCTTTCTTT
TRBV5-1	TRBJ2-3	-	TRBD1	CASSLLGQGNTDTQYF	TGCGCCAGCAGCTTGCTCGGACAGGGGAACACGGATACGCAGTATTTT
TRBV11-1	TRBJ1-1	-	-	CASSFRGSNMNTEAFF	TGTGCCAGCAGCTTCCGAGGGAGCAACATGAACACTGAAGCTTTCTTT
TRBV7-2	TRBJ1-5	-	-	CASSLLSNQPQHF	TGTGCCAGCAGCTTATTAAGCAATCAGCCCCAGCATTTT
TRBV9	TRBJ2-3	-	TRBD2	CASSVIAGGDTQYF	TGTGCCAGCAGCGTCATAGCGGGGGGAGATACGCAGTATTTT
TRBV7-6	TRBJ2-1	-	-	CASSFRRSGSYNEQFF	TGTGCCAGCAGCTTTCGACGCAGCGGTTCCTACAATGAGCAGTTCTTC
TRBV7-9	TRBJ1-4	-	TRBD1	CASSPRQGRPEKLFF	TGTGCCAGCAGCCCAAGACAGGGTCGACCTGAAAAACTGTTTTTT
TRBV7-2	TRBJ2-5	-	-	CASSISATQETQYF	TGTGCCAGCAGCATTAGCGCGACCCAAGAGACCCAGTACTTC
TRBV10-3	TRBJ1-6	once	TRBD1	CAIKRDRNSSYNSPLHF	TGTGCCATCAAACGGGACAGAAATAGCTCCTATAATTCACCCCTCCACTTT
TRBV5-6	TRBJ2-3	-	TRBD2	CASSSLERGGRQTDTQYF	TGTGCCAGCAGCTCGTTAGAGCGGGGGGGCCGGCAGACAGATACGCAGTATTTT
TRBV19	TRBJ2-7	-	TRBD2	CASSPRGGSPYEQYF	TGTGCCAGTAGTCCCCGGGGAGGGAGCCCCTACGAGCAGTACTTC
TRBV6-4	TRBJ1-6	-	TRBD1	CASTFPGQSSEPYNSPLHF	TGTGCCAGCACCTTTCCGGGACAGAGTTCGGAACCTTATAATTCACCCCTCCACTTT
TRBV5-1	TRBJ2-7	-	-	CASSGTASYEQYF	TGCGCCAGCAGTGGGACTGCCTCCTACGAGCAGTACTTC
TRBV7-7	TRBJ1-1	-	TRBD1	CASSLKQGSEAFF	TGTGCCAGCAGCTTGAAACAGGGGTCTGAAGCTTTCTTT
TRBV6-5	TRBJ2-5	-	TRBD2	CASSPGTTQETQYF	TGTGCCAGCAGTCCCGGGACTACACAAGAGACCCAGTACTTC
TRBV2	TRBJ2-7	-	-	CASSTGGASLYEQYF	TGTGCCAGCAGTACAGGGGGGGCCTCCCTCTACGAGCAGTACTTC
TRBV6-5	TRBJ2-7	-	TRBD1	CASSYSGDSSYEQYF	TGTGCCAGCAGTTACTCGGGGGACAGCTCCTACGAGCAGTACTTC
TRBV12-5	TRBJ2-2	-	-	CASGLSRGYTGELFF	TGTGCTAGTGGTTTGAGCAGGGGTTACACCGGGGAGCTGTTTTTT
TRBV28	TRBJ2-3	-	-	CASSSLRDTQYF	TGTGCCAGCAGTTCCTTGCGCGATACGCAGTATTTT
TRBV19	TRBJ2-7	-	-	CASNGGLDEQYF	TGTGCCAGTAACGGGGGGCTGGACGAGCAGTACTTC
TRBV5-1	TRBJ2-3	-	TRBD2	CASRQRGGFSTDTQYF	TGCGCCAGCAGGCAGCGGGGGGGCTTTAGCACAGATACGCAGTATTTT
TRBV5-6	TRBJ2-7	few	-	CASSLQQSSYEQYF	TGTGCCAGCAGCTTACAACAGAGCTCCTACGAGCAGTACTTC
TRBV4-3	TRBJ1-5	-	-	CASSQDWTAGYSNQPQHF	TGCGCCAGCAGCCAAGATTGGACTGCCGGATATAGCAATCAGCCCCAGCATTTT
TRBV6-1	TRBJ2-6	-	-	CAMMRAGANVLTF	TGTGCCATGATGAGAGCTGGGGCCAACGTCCTGACTTTC
TRBV13	TRBJ1-4	-	-	CASSLDRRILFF	TGTGCCAGCAGCTTAGATCGCAGGATATTGTTTTTT
TRBV2	TRBJ1-2	-	TRBD1	CASSVGDRSTGF	TGTGCCAGCAGCGTTGGGGACAGATCTACGGGCTTC
TRBV6-1	TRBJ2-7	-	-	CASSEGFGSSYEQYF	TGTGCCAGCAGTGAAGGGTTCGGGAGCTCCTACGAGCAGTACTTC
TRBV2	TRBJ2-7	-	-	CASSENAGVSYEQYF	TGTGCCAGCAGTGAAAATGCAGGGGTCTCCTACGAGCAGTACTTC
TRBV7-7	TRBJ2-5	-	TRBD2	CASSLVLAGQETQYF	TGTGCCAGCAGCTTAGTTCTAGCGGGGCAAGAGACCCAGTACTTC
TRBV7-9	TRBJ2-1	-	-	CASSRRGGHYNEQFF	TGTGCCAGCAGCCGTCGAGGGGGACACTACAATGAGCAGTTCTTC
TRBV10-3	TRBJ2-3	-	-	CAISEGGRYSTDTQYF	TGTGCCATCAGTGAGGGGGGCCGCTATAGCACAGATACGCAGTATTTT
TRBV7-7	TRBJ2-5	-	-	CASSLDRIGETQYF	TGTGCCAGCAGCCTGGACAGAATCGGAGAGACCCAGTACTTC
TRBV4-3	TRBJ2-2	-	-	CASSQAMAANTGELFF	TGCGCCAGCAGCCAAGCGATGGCCGCGAACACCGGGGAGCTGTTTTTT
TRBV30	TRBJ1-5	-	-	CAWTDNNNQPQHF	TGTGCCTGGACGGACAACAACAATCAGCCCCAGCATTTT
TRBV4-1	TRBJ2-3	-	-	CASSHLPSGAINTDTQYF	TGCGCCAGCAGCCACCTACCCAGCGGAGCTATCAACACAGATACGCAGTATTTT
TRBV21-1	TRBJ1-1	-	-	CASSIFPGHPRRNTEAFF	TGTGCCAGCAGCATTTTCCCGGGACACCCTAGGCGGAACACTGAAGCTTTCTTT
TRBV15	TRBJ2-3	few	-	CATSIGLGVAEKGTDTQYF	TGTGCCACCAGCATCGGACTTGGGGTAGCAGAAAAGGGTACAGATACGCAGTATTTT
TRBV30	TRBJ2-4	-	TRBD2	CAWFHPGTSGRLAKNIQYF	TGTGCCTGGTTTCACCCCGGGACTAGCGGGCGTCTAGCCAAAAACATTCAGTACTTC